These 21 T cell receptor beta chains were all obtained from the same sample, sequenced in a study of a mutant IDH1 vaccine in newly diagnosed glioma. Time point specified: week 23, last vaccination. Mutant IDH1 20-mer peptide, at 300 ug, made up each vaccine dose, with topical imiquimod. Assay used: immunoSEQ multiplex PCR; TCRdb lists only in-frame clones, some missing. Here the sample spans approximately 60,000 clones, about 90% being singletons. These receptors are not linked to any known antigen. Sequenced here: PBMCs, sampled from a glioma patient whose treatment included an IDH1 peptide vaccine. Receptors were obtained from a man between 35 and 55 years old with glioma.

Here the CDR3 reads CASSKGQGGALNEKLFF. CDR3 sequence (DNA): TGCGCCAGCAGCAAGGGACAGGGGGGAGCTCTTAATGAAAAACTGTTTTTT. V gene TRBV5-1 combines with J gene TRBJ1-4; 11 bases match TRBD1. This CDR3 spans 17 amino acids. The ends lost 4 bases at V and 4 bases at J; junction bases unmatched: 9. Per the germline V gene, CDR1 is SGHRS and CDR2 is YFSETQ.

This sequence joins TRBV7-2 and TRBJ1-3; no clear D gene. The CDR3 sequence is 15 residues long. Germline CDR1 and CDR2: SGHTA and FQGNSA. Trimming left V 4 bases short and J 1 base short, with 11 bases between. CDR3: CASSSPTQSGNTIYF. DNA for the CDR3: TGTGCCAGCAGCTCACCCACTCAATCTGGAAACACCATATATTTT.

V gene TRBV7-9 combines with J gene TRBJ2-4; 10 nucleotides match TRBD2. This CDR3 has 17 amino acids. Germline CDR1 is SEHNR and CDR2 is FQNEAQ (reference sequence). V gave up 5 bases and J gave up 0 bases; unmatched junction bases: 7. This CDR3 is CASSLLAGRVAKNIQYF. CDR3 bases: TGTGCCAGCAGCCTACTAGCGGGAAGGGTAGCCAAAAACATTCAGTACTTC.

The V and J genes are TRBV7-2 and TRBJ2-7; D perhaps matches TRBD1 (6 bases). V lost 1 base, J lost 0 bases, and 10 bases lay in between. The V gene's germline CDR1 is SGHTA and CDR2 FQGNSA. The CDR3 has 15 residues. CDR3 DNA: TGTGCCAGCAGCTTAGAGGGGGTAAGCTCCTACGAGCAGTACTTC. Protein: CASSLEGVSSYEQYF.

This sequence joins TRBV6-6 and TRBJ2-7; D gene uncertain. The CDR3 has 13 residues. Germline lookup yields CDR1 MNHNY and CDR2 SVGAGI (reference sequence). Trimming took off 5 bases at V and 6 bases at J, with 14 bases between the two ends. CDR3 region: CASSPPTRAEQYF. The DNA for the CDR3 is TGTGCCAGCAGTCCTCCCACCCGGGCCGAGCAGTACTTC.

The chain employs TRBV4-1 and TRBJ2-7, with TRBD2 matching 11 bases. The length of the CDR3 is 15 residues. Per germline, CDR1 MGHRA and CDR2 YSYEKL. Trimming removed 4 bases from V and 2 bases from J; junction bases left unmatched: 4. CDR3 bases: TGCGCCAGCAGCCCCCGACTAGCGGGACCCTACGAGCAGTACTTC. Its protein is CASSPRLAGPYEQYF.

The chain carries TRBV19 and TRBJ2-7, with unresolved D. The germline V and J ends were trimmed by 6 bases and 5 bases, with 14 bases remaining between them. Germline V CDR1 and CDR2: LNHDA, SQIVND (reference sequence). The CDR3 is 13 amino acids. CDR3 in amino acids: CASSLTSGDEQYF. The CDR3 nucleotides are TGTGCCAGTAGCTTGACAAGTGGGGACGAGCAGTACTTC.

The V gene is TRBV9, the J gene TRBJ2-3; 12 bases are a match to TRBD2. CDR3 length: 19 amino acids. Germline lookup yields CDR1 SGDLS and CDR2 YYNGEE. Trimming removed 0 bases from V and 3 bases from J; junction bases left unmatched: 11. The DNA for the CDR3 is TGTGCCAGCAGCGTAGAGGGGGCTAGCGGGAGGGGAGGAACAGATACGCAGTATTTT. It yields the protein CASSVEGASGRGGTDTQYF.

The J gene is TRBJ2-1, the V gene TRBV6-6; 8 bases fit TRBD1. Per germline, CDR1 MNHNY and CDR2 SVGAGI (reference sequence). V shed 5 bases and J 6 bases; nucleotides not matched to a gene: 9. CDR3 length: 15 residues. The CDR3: CASSHPTGVVNEQFF. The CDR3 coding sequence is TGTGCCAGCAGTCACCCGACAGGGGTGGTCAATGAGCAGTTCTTC.

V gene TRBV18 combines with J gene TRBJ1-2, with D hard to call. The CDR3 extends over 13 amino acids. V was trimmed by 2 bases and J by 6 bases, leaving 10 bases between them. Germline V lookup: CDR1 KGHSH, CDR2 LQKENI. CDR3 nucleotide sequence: TGTGCCAGCTCACCAATGACGGCTGATGGCTACACCTTC. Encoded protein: CASSPMTADGYTF.

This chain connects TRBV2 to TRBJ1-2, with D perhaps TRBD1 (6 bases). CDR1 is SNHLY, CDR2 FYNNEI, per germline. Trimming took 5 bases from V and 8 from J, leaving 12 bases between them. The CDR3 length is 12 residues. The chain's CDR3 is CASSRDIGGYTF. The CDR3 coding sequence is TGTGCCAGCAGTAGGGACATCGGGGGCTACACCTTC.

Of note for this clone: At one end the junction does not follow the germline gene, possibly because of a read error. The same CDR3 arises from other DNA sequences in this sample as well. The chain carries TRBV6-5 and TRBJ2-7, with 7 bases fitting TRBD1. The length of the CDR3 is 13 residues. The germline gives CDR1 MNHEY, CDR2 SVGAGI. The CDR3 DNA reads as TGTGCCAGCAGGACGGGACAGCACGGCGAGCAGTATTTC. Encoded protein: CASRTGQHGEQYF.

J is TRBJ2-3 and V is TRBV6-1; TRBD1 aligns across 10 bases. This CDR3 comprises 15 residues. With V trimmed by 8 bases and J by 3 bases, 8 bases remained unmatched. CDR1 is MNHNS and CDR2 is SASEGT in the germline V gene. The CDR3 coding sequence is TGTGCCAGCGGGGAGGGACAGGGGTGGACAGATACGCAGTATTTT. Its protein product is CASGEGQGWTDTQYF.

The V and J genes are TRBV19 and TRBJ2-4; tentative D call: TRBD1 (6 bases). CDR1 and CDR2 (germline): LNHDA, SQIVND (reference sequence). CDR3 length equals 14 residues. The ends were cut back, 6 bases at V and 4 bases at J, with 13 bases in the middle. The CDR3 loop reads CASRNEQGKNIQYF. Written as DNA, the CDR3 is TGTGCCAGTAGGAACGAACAGGGTAAAAACATTCAGTACTTC. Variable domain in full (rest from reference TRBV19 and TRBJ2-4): DGGITQSPKYLFRKEGQNVTLSCEQNLNHDAMYWYRQDPGQGLRLIYYSQIVNDFQKGDIAEGYSVSREKKESFPLTVTSAQKNPTAFYLCASRNEQGKNIQYFGAGTRLSVL.

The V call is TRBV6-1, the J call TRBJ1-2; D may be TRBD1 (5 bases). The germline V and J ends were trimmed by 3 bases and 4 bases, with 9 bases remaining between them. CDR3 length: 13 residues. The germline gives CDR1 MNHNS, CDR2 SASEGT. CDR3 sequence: CASSDQGLYGYTF. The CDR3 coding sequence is TGTGCCAGCAGTGACCAGGGCCTCTATGGCTACACCTTC.

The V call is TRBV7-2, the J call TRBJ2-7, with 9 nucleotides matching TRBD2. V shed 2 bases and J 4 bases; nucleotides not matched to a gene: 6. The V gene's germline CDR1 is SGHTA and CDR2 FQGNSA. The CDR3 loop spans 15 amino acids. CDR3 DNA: TGTGCCAGCAGCTTATATAGCGGGAGTGGGTACGAGCAGTACTTC. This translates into CASSLYSGSGYEQYF.

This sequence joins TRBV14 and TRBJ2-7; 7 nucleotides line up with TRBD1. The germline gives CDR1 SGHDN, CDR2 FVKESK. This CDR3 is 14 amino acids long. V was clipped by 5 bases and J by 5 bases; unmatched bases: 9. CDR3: CASSIDRVNHEQYF. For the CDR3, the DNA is TGTGCCAGCAGCATAGACAGGGTTAACCACGAGCAGTACTTC.

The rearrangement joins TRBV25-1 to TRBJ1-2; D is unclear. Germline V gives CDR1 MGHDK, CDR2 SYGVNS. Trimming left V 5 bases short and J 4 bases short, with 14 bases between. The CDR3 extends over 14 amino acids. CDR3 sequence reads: CASSTHQGIYGYTF. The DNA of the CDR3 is TGTGCCAGCAGTACCCACCAAGGGATCTATGGCTACACCTTC.

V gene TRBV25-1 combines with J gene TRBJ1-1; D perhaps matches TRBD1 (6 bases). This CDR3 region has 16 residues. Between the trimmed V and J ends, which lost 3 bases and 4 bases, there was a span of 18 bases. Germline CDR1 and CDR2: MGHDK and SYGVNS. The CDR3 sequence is CASSDIQGNFGTEAFF. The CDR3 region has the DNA TGTGCCAGCAGTGATATACAGGGAAATTTTGGCACTGAAGCTTTCTTT.

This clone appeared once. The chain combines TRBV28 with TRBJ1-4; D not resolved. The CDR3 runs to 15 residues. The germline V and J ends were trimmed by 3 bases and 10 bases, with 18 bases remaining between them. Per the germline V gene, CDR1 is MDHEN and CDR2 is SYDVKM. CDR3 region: CASSFSAGKGGKLFF. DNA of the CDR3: TGTGCCAGCAGTTTTTCGGCGGGAAAGGGAGGAAAACTGTTTTTT.

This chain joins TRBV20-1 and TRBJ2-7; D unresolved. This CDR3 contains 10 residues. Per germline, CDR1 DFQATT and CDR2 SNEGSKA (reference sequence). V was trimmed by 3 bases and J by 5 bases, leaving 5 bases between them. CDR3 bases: TGCAGTGCTAGTCTCAACGAGCAGTACTTC. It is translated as CSASLNEQYF.